This T cell receptor beta chain was captured by sequencing in a study of cytotoxic CD8 clonotypes in ibrutinib-treated CLL. Study context: Each sample contained, on average, roughly 250,000 productive templates and nearly 95,000 productive rearrangements.

The CDR3 contains 13 residues. V gave up 5 bases and J gave up 3 bases, with 11 bases separating them. Germline V lookup: CDR1 SGHVS, CDR2 FNYEAQ. Sequenced by immunoSEQ multiplex PCR; TCRdb stores in-frame clones only, minus some. This table holds fewer than 400,000 clones, over 55% found once. The specimen was PBMCs, collected after 36 months of ibrutinib treatment. This rearrangement joins TRBV7-6 to TRBJ2-7, with D hard to call. The sequence was obtained from a human donor with chronic lymphocytic leukemia. CDR3 in amino acids: CASSPRANYEQYF. The CDR3 nucleotides read TGTGCCAGCAGCCCCCGCGCAAACTACGAGCAGTACTTC.